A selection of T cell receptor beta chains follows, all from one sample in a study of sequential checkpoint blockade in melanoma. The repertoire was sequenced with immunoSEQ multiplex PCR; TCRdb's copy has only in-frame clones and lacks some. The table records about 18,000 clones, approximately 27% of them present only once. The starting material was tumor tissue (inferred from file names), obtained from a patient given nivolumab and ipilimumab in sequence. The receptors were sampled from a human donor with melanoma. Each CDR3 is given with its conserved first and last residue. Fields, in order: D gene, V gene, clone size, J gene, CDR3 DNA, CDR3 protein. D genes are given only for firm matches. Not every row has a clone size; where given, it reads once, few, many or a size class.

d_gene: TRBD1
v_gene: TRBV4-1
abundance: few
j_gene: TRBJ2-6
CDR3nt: TGCGCCAGCAGCCAGACCGGGACAGGCCTCTCTGGGGCCAACGTCCTGACTTTC
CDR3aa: CASSQTGTGLSGANVLTF

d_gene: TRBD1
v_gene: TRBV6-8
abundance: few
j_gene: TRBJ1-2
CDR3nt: TGTGCCAGCAGAGATGACAGGGGTGCAAACTATGGCTACACCTTC
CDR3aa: CASRDDRGANYGYTF

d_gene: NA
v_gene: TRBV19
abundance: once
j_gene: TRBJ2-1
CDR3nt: TGTGCCAGTAGTAATATCCGGGGGCTTTCCTACAATGAGCAGTTCTTC
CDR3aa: CASSNIRGLSYNEQFF

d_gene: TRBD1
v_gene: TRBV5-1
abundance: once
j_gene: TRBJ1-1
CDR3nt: TGCGCCAGCAGCCCAGGGGGGCAGGGCACTGAAGCTTTCTTT
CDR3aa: CASSPGGQGTEAFF

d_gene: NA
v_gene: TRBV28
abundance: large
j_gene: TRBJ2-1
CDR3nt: TGTGCATCGGGTCGCGGGTACAATGAGCAGTTCTTC
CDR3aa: CASGRGYNEQFF

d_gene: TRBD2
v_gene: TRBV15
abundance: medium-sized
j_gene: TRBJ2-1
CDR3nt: TGTGCCACCAGCAGAGGAGGATCCGTAGCGGGGGTCGGACCGAGCAATGAGCAGTTCTTC
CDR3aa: CATSRGGSVAGVGPSNEQFF

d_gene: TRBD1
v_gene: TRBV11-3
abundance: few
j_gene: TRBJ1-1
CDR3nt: TGTGCCAGCAGCCCCGGGACAGGGGGTAATGAAGCTTTCTTT
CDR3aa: CASSPGTGGNEAFF

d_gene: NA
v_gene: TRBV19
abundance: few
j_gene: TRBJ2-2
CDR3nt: TGTGCCAGTAGTGTATCTAGCACCGGGGAGCTGTTTTTT
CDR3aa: CASSVSSTGELFF

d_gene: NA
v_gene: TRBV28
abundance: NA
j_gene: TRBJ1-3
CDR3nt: TGTGCCAGCAATTCCCAGGCGGCGGGGGGAAACACCATATATTTT
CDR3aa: CASNSQAAGGNTIYF

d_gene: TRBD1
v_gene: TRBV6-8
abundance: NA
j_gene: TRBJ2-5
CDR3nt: TGTGCCAGCAGGCTCTTAGGGACAGACCAAGAGACCCAGTACTTC
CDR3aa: CASRLLGTDQETQYF

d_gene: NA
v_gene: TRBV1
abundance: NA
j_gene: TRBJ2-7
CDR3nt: TGCGCCAGCAGCCAAGATTATCCAGGGACCTCCTACGAGCAGTACTTC
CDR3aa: CASSQDYPGTSYEQYF

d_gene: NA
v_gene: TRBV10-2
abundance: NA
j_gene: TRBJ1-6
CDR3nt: TGCGCCAGCAGTGACAGGGCCGGATCACCCCTCCACTTT
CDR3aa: CASSDRAGSPLHF

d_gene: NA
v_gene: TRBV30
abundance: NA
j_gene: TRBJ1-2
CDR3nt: TGTGCCTGGAGTGGAGGGGGGAAAAGCTATGGCTACACCTTC
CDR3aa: CAWSGGGKSYGYTF

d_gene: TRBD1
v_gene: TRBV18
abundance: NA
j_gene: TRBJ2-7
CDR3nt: TGTGCCAGCTCACCCTTTACAGGGGGCAGGGGTTACGAGCAGTACTTC
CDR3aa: CASSPFTGGRGYEQYF

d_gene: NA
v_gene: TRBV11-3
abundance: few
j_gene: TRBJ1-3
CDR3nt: TGTGCCAGCAGCCCAACCGGGATCATAGGAAACACCATATATTTT
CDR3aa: CASSPTGIIGNTIYF

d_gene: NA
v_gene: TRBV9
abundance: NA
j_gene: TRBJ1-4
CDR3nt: TGTGCCAGCAGTGAACAGGGAAAAACTAATGAAAAACTGTTTTTT
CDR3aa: CASSEQGKTNEKLFF

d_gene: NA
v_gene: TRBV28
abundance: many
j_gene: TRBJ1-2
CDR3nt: TGTGCCAGCACCACAACTAGCCAGTGGGGCTACACCTTC
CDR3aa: CASTTTSQWGYTF

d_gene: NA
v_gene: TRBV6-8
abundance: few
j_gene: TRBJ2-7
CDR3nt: TGTGCCAGCAGTTCCACTCAATGGCCCTACGAGCAGTACTTC
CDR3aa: CASSSTQWPYEQYF

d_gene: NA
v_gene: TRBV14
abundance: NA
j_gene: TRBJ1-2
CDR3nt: TGTGCCAGCAGCCAAGATATGGTGGACAGACACTATGGCTACACCTTC
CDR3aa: CASSQDMVDRHYGYTF

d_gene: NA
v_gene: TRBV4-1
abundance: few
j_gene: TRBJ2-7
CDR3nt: TGCGCCAGCAGCCCCGCGACAGACTACGAGCAGTACTTC
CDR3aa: CASSPATDYEQYF

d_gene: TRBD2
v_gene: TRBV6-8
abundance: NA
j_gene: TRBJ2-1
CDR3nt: TGTGCCAGCAGTTCCAGGTCCGGGACTAGTGATCGGAACAATGAGCAGTTCTTC
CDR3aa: CASSSRSGTSDRNNEQFF

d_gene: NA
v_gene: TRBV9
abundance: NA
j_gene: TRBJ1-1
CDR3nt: TGTGCCAGCAGCGTAGTGGAGAGGACTGAAGCTTTCTTT
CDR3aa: CASSVVERTEAFF

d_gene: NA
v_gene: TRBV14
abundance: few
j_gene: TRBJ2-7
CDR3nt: TGTGCCAGCAGCCAATTCGATCGCGAGCAGTACTTC
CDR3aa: CASSQFDREQYF

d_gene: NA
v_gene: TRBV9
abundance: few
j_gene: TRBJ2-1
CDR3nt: TGTGCCAGCGCAATCGGGGCTAGCGCGAACAATGAGCAGTTCTTC
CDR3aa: CASAIGASANNEQFF

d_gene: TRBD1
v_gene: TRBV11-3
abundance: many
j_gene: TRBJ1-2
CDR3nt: TGTGCCAGCAGCCCAAGGACAGGTGACTATGGCTACACCTTC
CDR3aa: CASSPRTGDYGYTF

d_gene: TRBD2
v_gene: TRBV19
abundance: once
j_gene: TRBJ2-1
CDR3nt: TGTGCCAGTACCCCGGGACTAGCGGGAGTTCACAATGAGCAGTTCTTC
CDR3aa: CASTPGLAGVHNEQFF

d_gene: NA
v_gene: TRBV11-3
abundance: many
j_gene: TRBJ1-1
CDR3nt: TGTGCCAGCAGCTTATCCAGGGGGAACACTGAAGCTTTCTTT
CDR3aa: CASSLSRGNTEAFF

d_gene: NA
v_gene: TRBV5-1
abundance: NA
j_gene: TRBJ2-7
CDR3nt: TGCGCCAGCAGCTTGGAGTCCCTGCGGAGAGGCTACGAGCAGTACTTC
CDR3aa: CASSLESLRRGYEQYF

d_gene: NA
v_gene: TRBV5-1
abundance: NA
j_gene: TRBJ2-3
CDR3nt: TGCGCCAGCAGCCGGGGGGCGAACGGGGTGGCAGATACGCAGTATTTT
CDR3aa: CASSRGANGVADTQYF

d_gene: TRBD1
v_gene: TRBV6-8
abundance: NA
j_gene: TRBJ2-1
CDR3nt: TGTGCCAGCAGTTACTCCCAGGGGGTTGGAGCGAATGAGCAGTTCTTC
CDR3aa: CASSYSQGVGANEQFF

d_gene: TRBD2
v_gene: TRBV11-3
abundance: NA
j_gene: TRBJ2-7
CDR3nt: TGTGCCAGCAGCTTGATAGCGGGGGTCGACGAGCAGTACTTC
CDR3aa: CASSLIAGVDEQYF

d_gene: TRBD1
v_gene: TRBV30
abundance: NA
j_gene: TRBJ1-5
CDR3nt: TGTGCCTGGAGTCCGCAGGGGGCTCAGCCCCAGCATTTT
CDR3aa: CAWSPQGAQPQHF

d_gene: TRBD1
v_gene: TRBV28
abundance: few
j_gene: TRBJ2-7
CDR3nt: TGTGCCAGCAGTCCCAGGACAGGGCATTTTGCCTACGAGCAGTACTTC
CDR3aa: CASSPRTGHFAYEQYF

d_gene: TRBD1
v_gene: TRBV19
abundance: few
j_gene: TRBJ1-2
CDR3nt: TGTGCCAGTAGTATACCGGGACAGGGATACGGCTACACCTTC
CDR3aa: CASSIPGQGYGYTF

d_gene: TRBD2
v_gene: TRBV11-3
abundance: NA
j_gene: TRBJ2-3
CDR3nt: TGTGCCAGCAGCTGGGGACTAGCTATCCTTACAGATACGCAGTATTTT
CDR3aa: CASSWGLAILTDTQYF

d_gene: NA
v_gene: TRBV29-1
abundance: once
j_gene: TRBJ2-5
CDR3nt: TGCAGCGCGGCAGGAGGGCCGGCGGGTGAGACCCAGTACTTC
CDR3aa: CSAAGGPAGETQYF

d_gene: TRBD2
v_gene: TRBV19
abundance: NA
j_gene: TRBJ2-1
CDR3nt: TGTGCCAGTAGTAAGGGGGGACTAGCGGGAGCCCTATCCTACAATGAGCAGTTCTTC
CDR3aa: CASSKGGLAGALSYNEQFF